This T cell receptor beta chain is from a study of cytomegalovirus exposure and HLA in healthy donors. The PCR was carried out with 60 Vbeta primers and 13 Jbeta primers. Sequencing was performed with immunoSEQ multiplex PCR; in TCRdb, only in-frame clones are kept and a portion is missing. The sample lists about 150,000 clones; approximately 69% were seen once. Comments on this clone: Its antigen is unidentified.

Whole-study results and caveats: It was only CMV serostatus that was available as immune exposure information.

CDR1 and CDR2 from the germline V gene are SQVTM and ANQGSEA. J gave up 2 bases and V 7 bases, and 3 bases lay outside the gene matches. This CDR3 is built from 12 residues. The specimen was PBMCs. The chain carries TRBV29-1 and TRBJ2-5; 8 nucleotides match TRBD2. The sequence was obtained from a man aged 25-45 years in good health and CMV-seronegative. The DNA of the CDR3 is TGCAGCGCAGGCGGGGGGCAAGAGACCCAGTACTTC. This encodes CSAGGGQETQYF.